Listed here are 21 T cell receptor beta chains from one sample, sequenced in a study of blood T cell repertoires in COVID-19. The assay was immunoSEQ multiplex PCR, and TCRdb's table has in-frame clones only and misses some. The repertoire consists of 190,000 or so clones, with around 85% occurring once and the leading ten covering under 20%. Material for sequencing was PBMCs or T cells enriched from blood (not recorded which). The receptors originated from a man in his forties who had recovered from COVID-19.

The CDR3 DNA sequence: TGTGCTCTAGGGGGCGGGAGGCCCACTAGACTCCACTACGAGCAGTACTTC. Translating gives CALGGGRPTRLHYEQYF. This chain joins TRBV24-1 and TRBJ2-7, with D possibly TRBD2 on 8 matching bases. This CDR3 spans 17 amino acids. In germline, CDR1 is KGHDR, CDR2 SFDVKD.

J is TRBJ2-2 and V is TRBV29-1; the D gene is possibly TRBD2 (5 bases). V was pared by 4 bases and J by 1 base, with 10 bases between. The germline gives CDR1 SQVTM, CDR2 ANQGSEA. The CDR3 loop spans 14 amino acids. CDR3 sequence (DNA): TGCAGCGTTGTAAGCGGCGGGAACACCGGGGAGCTGTTTTTT. This sequence encodes CSVVSGGNTGELFF.

The chain employs TRBV6-2 or TRBV6-3 and TRBJ1-2, with D perhaps matching TRBD1 (6 bases). V lost 6 bases and J lost 3, with 17 bases in between. Germline V gene sequence: CDR1 MNHEY, CDR2 SVGEGT. This CDR3 has 15 amino acids. The CDR3 spells CASRYARGNDYGYTF. In DNA form, the CDR3 reads TGTGCCAGCAGATACGCTAGGGGGAACGACTATGGCTACACCTTC.

This chain joins TRBV3-1 (or the pseudogene TRBV3-2) and TRBJ2-3, with 7 bases fitting TRBD2. From germline, CDR1 is LGHDT and CDR2 YNNKEL (reference sequence). The junction had 6 bases not matched to a gene; V was cut back by 1 base and J by 2 bases. The CDR3 sequence is 16 residues long. DNA for the CDR3: TGTGCCAGCAGCCAAGGTCTAGCGGCTTTCACAGATACGCAGTATTTT. This translates into CASSQGLAAFTDTQYF.

CDR3 in amino acids: CASTKGGAGETQYF. The CDR3 DNA is TGTGCCAGCACTAAAGGGGGGGCCGGAGAGACCCAGTACTTC. The gene calls are TRBV2 and TRBJ2-5; D perhaps matches TRBD2 (7 bases). The CDR3 is made up of 14 amino acids. The germline gives CDR1 SNHLY, CDR2 FYNNEI. Trimming removed 7 bases at V and 4 bases at J, with 16 bases between.

The chain links TRBV30 to TRBJ1-1; perhaps TRBD1 as D (6 bases). V was cut by 5 bases and J by 0 bases, with 19 bases left in between. CDR3 size: 16 residues. Germline V gives CDR1 GTSNPN, CDR2 SVGIG (reference sequence). CDR3 bases: TGTGCCTGGGTGGACAGCGACGACACTTTGAACACTGAAGCTTTCTTT. Translating it yields CAWVDSDDTLNTEAFF. Complete variable domain (other parts from reference TRBV30 and TRBJ1-1): SQTIHQWPATLVQPVGSPLSLECTVEGTSNPNLYWYRQAAGRGLQLLFYSVGIGQISSEVPQNLSASRPQDRQFILSSKKLLLSDSGFYLCAWVDSDDTLNTEAFFGQGTRLTVV.

V usage is TRBV4-1 and J usage is TRBJ1-2, with TRBD1 identical over 7 bases. The V and J ends lost 4 bases and 8 bases, in that order; junction bases with no gene match: 13. This CDR3 has 15 amino acids. CDR1 and CDR2 from the germline V gene are MGHRA and YSYEKL. CDR3 nucleotides: TGCGCCAGCAGCCGAAAGATGGACGGGACAGAAGGCTACACCTTC. Translated, it gives CASSRKMDGTEGYTF.

The chain carries TRBV5-1 and TRBJ2-7, with 11 bases fitting TRBD1. CDR3 length: 15 residues. Germline CDR1 and CDR2: SGHRS and YFSETQ. V lost 4 bases, J lost 3 bases, and 6 bases stayed unmatched. This CDR3 is CASSLGTGGDYEQYF. CDR3 in DNA: TGCGCCAGCAGCCTAGGGACAGGGGGGGACTACGAGCAGTACTTC.

The chain is built from TRBV5-1 and TRBJ1-3; tentative D call: TRBD1 (5 bases). The germline gives CDR1 SGHRS, CDR2 YFSETQ. This CDR3 spans 16 amino acids. The ends were cut back, 0 bases at V and 4 bases at J, with 14 bases in the middle. CDR3 sequence: CASSLAGGSLGNTIYF. In DNA form, the CDR3 reads TGCGCCAGCAGCTTGGCCGGGGGGAGTCTCGGAAACACCATATATTTT.

This sequence joins TRBV19 and TRBJ1-5, with 8 nucleotides matching TRBD1. V dropped 3 bases and J dropped 10; count of bases not matched to a gene: 11. CDR3 size: 15 residues. Germline values: CDR1 LNHDA, CDR2 SQIVND (reference sequence). CDR3 nucleotides: TGTGCCAGTAGTATCGGGGCAGGGGGCTCGGGACCCCAGCATTTT. Translation gives CASSIGAGGSGPQHF.

This chain uses TRBV5-1 with TRBJ2-7; tentatively, D is TRBD1 (6 bases). The length of the CDR3 is 15 residues. The V gene's germline CDR1 is SGHRS and CDR2 YFSETQ. Trimming took 0 bases from V and 2 from J, leaving 12 bases between them. The CDR3, as DNA: TGCGCCAGCAGCTTGGTGGGGACAACAACCTACGAGCAGTACTTC. This translates into CASSLVGTTTYEQYF.

CDR3 bases: TGTGCCAGCAGTGTACCCGACAGGGGGCCACAAGACTATGGCTACACCTTC. Translation: CASSVPDRGPQDYGYTF. V usage is TRBV6-1 and J usage is TRBJ1-2; 10 bases align to TRBD1. Germline values: CDR1 MNHNS, CDR2 SASEGT. J lost 3 bases, V lost 4 bases, and 11 bases had no gene match. The CDR3 is made up of 17 amino acids.

The chain combines TRBV6-5 with TRBJ1-4; D is perhaps TRBD1 (5 bases). The CDR3 is made up of 16 amino acids. Germline CDR1 and CDR2: MNHEY and SVGAGI. Trimming stripped 0 bases from V and 7 bases from J, with 15 bases between. This CDR3 is CASSYSPGTEFEKLFF. The CDR3 DNA sequence: TGTGCCAGCAGTTACTCCCCAGGGACTGAGTTTGAAAAACTGTTTTTT.

With respect to this clone: Its ends do not fully match the called genes, so a read error is possible. V is TRBV3-1 (or the pseudogene TRBV3-2) and J is TRBJ2-2; no clear D. Germline-derived CDR1 and CDR2 are LGHDT and YNNKEL (reference sequence). The CDR3 covers 15 residues. CDR3 sequence reads: CASSQDMWAAGELFF. The CDR3 DNA reads as TGTGCCAGCAGCCAAGATATGTGGGCAGCCGGCGAGCTGTTTTTT.

The chain couples TRBV12-3 or TRBV12-4 to TRBJ2-7; tentative D call: TRBD1 (6 bases). This CDR3 contains 13 residues. V shed 5 bases and J shed 3 bases, with 11 bases lying between them. CDR3: CASSPGHGYEQYF. In nucleotides, the CDR3 is TGTGCCAGCAGTCCGGGACACGGCTACGAGCAGTACTTC.

The J gene is TRBJ1-5, the V gene TRBV19; 7 bases fit TRBD1. Germline CDR1 reads LNHDA; CDR2 reads SQIVND (reference sequence). V shed 5 bases and J 5 bases; nucleotides not matched to a gene: 6. The length of the CDR3 is 14 residues. This CDR3 is CASSAGTEYQPQHF. The CDR3 DNA follows: TGTGCCAGTAGTGCCGGGACAGAATATCAGCCCCAGCATTTT.

The chain links TRBV13 to TRBJ2-7; D is possibly TRBD1 (5 bases). CDR3 length: 12 residues. Germline assignment: CDR1 PRHDT and CDR2 FYEKMQ (reference sequence). V lost 6 bases and J 5 bases, leaving 11 bases between the germline ends. The DNA of the CDR3 is TGTGCCAGCAGTCACGGACAAAACGAGCAGTACTTC. Translation: CASSHGQNEQYF.

This clone occurred once. The rearrangement uses TRBV5-1 and TRBJ2-3, with TRBD2 matching 10 bases. This CDR3 region has 21 residues. J lost 2 bases, V lost 2 bases, and 20 bases had no gene match. Germline-derived CDR1 and CDR2 are SGHRS and YFSETQ. The CDR3 reads CASSFPAGLAGEYADTDTQYF. The CDR3 bases are TGCGCCAGCAGCTTCCCGGCCGGGCTAGCGGGAGAGTATGCCGACACAGATACGCAGTATTTT. Full variable domain (remainder filled in from reference TRBV5-1 and TRBJ2-3): KAGVTQTPRYLIKTRGQQVTLSCSPISGHRSVSWYQQTPGQGLQFLFEYFSETQRNKGNFPGRFSGRQFSNSRSEMNVSTLELGDSALYLCASSFPAGLAGEYADTDTQYFGPGTRLTVL.

This clone was counted between two and nine times. This chain connects TRBV19 to TRBJ1-5; 7 bases line up with TRBD1. The CDR3 sequence is 13 residues long. CDR1 and CDR2 (germline): LNHDA, SQIVND (reference sequence). After removal of 6 bases from V and 4 bases from J, the junction contained 3 bases not matched to a gene. As DNA, the CDR3 is TGTGCCAGTAGACAGGGGCTTAATCAGCCCCAGCATTTT. Amino acid sequence: CASRQGLNQPQHF. The whole variable domain, remainder taken from reference TRBV19 and TRBJ1-5, is DGGITQSPKYLFRKEGQNVTLSCEQNLNHDAMYWYRQDPGQGLRLIYYSQIVNDFQKGDIAEGYSVSREKKESFPLTVTSAQKNPTAFYLCASRQGLNQPQHFGDGTRLSIL.

The rearrangement joins TRBV6-5 to TRBJ1-2; 7 nucleotides line up with TRBD1. CDR1 MNHEY and CDR2 SVGAGI come from the germline V gene. The V gene end was trimmed by 7 bases and the J gene end by 4 bases; junction bases not matched to a gene: 6. The CDR3 extends over 13 amino acids. DNA for the CDR3: TGTGCCAGCACCGTCGGACAGGTCTATGGCTACACCTTC. It translates to CASTVGQVYGYTF.

The rearrangement links TRBV4-1 to TRBJ1-5; D perhaps matches TRBD1 (6 bases). V lost 4 bases and J lost 7, with 20 bases in between. The CDR3 has 16 amino acids. Germline loops: CDR1 MGHRA, CDR2 YSYEKL. The CDR3 loop is CASSPNLTGRRQPQHF. The CDR3, as DNA: TGCGCCAGCAGCCCAAATTTAACAGGGCGGCGACAGCCCCAGCATTTT.